These 26 T cell receptor beta chains were all obtained from the same sample, sequenced in a study of CD8+ T cells in alopecia areata. cDNA reverse transcribed from extracted RNA served as the sequencing template. Clones were sequenced by immunoSEQ multiplex PCR, and TCRdb holds only the in-frame ones, with some missing. The sample has 150,000 to 200,000 clones, 64% seen once. The treatment here: oral pan-JAK inhibitor, 5-10 mg twice daily. Sequencing used CD4+ T cells sorted from blood, obtained between weeks 47 and 50, from a patient treated with tofacitinib. These receptors all come from a human donor with alopecia areata.

This clone turned up a few times. The rearrangement links TRBV10-3 to TRBJ2-2, with TRBD1 as a possible D gene (5 bases). Germline loops: CDR1 ENHRY, CDR2 SYGVKD. Trimming took 6 bases from V and 2 from J, leaving 10 bases between them. The CDR3 has 14 amino acids. Here the CDR3 reads CAISGHHNTGELFF. The CDR3 bases are TGTGCCATCAGCGGACATCACAACACCGGGGAGCTGTTTTTT.

This clone was seen only a few times. This chain links TRBV2 with TRBJ1-5; a weak D match, TRBD1 (5 bases). V lost 3 bases, J lost 5 bases, and 11 bases lay in between. From germline, CDR1 is SNHLY and CDR2 FYNNEI. The CDR3 runs 14 residues. The CDR3 nucleotides are TGTGCCAGCAGTGAGAGGGGAGGTGATCAGCCCCAGCATTTT. It yields the protein CASSERGGDQPQHF.

This chain joins TRBV18 and TRBJ2-1; maybe TRBD1 (6 bases). This CDR3 has 15 amino acids. In germline, CDR1 is KGHSH, CDR2 LQKENI. With 0 bases removed from V and 1 base from J, the gap between germline ends came to 7 bases. The CDR3 loop reads CASSPPDSSYNEQFF. CDR3 sequence (DNA): TGTGCCAGCTCACCACCGGACAGTTCCTACAATGAGCAGTTCTTC.

There are a few counts of this clone. The genes are TRBV5-1 and TRBJ2-5, with 7 bases fitting TRBD1. Trimming removed 3 bases from V and 2 bases from J; junction bases left unmatched: 7. CDR1 is SGHRS, CDR2 YFSETQ, per germline. The CDR3 is made up of 15 amino acids. CDR3 DNA: TGCGCCAGCAGCTCTACAGGGGTCCTACAAGAGACCCAGTACTTC. Its translation is CASSSTGVLQETQYF.

This chain connects TRBV6-5 to TRBJ1-6; D possibly corresponds to TRBD1 (5 bases). Trimming pared 6 bases from V and 7 bases from J, leaving 13 bases between. This CDR3 is 14 amino acids long. Germline V gives CDR1 MNHEY, CDR2 SVGAGI. Here the CDR3 reads CASRMGPGNSPLHF. CDR3 DNA: TGTGCCAGCAGAATGGGACCGGGGAATTCACCCCTCCACTTT.

The gene calls are TRBV29-1 and TRBJ2-2; unclear D gene. Trimming shortened V by 1 base and J by 2 bases, and 8 bases separated the two germline ends. This CDR3 comprises 14 residues. Per the germline V gene, CDR1 is SQVTM and CDR2 is ANQGSEA. The DNA for the CDR3 is TGCAGCGTTGAAGTTTCAGTCAACACCGGGGAGCTGTTTTTT. Protein product: CSVEVSVNTGELFF.

The gene calls are TRBV4-3 and TRBJ2-3; D tentatively reads TRBD1 or TRBD2 (5 bases each). The length of the CDR3 is 15 residues. CDR1 LGHNA and CDR2 YSLEER come from the germline V gene. Trimming took 4 bases from V and 1 from J, leaving 12 bases between them. The CDR3, as DNA: TGCGCCAGCAGCCCAGGGCCCGGGGGCACAGATACGCAGTATTTT. It is translated as CASSPGPGGTDTQYF.

Judged by abundance, this clone is medium-sized. The genes are TRBV7-3 and TRBJ2-2, with D unclear. Deletions cut 5 bases from V and 1 base from J, with 8 bases between. Germline-derived CDR1 and CDR2 are SGHTA and FQGTGA. The CDR3 spans 14 residues. Here the CDR3 DNA reads TGTGCCAGCAGCCCGAGTCTGAACACCGGGGAGCTGTTTTTT. This codes for CASSPSLNTGELFF. Based on the CDR3 plus reference TRBV7-3 and TRBJ2-2, the full variable domain is GAGVSQTPSNKVTEKGKYVELRCDPISGHTALYWYRQSLGQGPEFLIYFQGTGAADDSGLPNDRFFAVRPEGSVSTLKIQRTERGDSAVYLCASSPSLNTGELFFGEGSRLTVL.

The V call is TRBV25-1, the J call TRBJ2-7, with TRBD1 matching over 8 bases. V was clipped by 6 bases and J by 12 bases; unmatched bases: 10. The CDR3 has 12 amino acids. Germline CDR1 and CDR2: MGHDK and SYGVNS. The CDR3 reads CASRINRDRWYF. CDR3 sequence (DNA): TGTGCCAGCAGAATAAACCGGGACAGGTGGTACTTC.

On this clone: The sample contains more than one DNA sequence encoding this CDR3. This chain links TRBV4-3 with TRBJ2-3; no reliable D call. There are 15 residues in the CDR3. V was cut by 1 base and J by 1 base, with 9 bases left in between. From germline, CDR1 is LGHNA and CDR2 YSLEER. The CDR3 sequence is CASSQGGSGTDTQYF. The CDR3 DNA reads as TGCGCCAGCAGCCAAGGGGGATCAGGCACAGATACGCAGTATTTT.

The rearrangement links TRBV5-1 to TRBJ1-6; D gene ambiguous. Germline loops: CDR1 SGHRS, CDR2 YFSETQ. V was trimmed by 1 base and J by 9 bases, leaving 11 bases between them. The CDR3 spans 14 residues. The CDR3: CASSLSGRGSPLHF. In DNA, the CDR3 is TGCGCCAGCAGCTTGAGCGGGCGTGGTTCACCCCTCCACTTT. The full variable domain, completed using reference TRBV5-1 and TRBJ1-6, is KAGVTQTPRYLIKTRGQQVTLSCSPISGHRSVSWYQQTPGQGLQFLFEYFSETQRNKGNFPGRFSGRQFSNSRSEMNVSTLELGDSALYLCASSLSGRGSPLHFGNGTRLTVT.

The chain couples TRBV6-5 to TRBJ2-7; 7 nucleotides align to TRBD1. This CDR3 comprises 14 residues. The junction had 11 bases not matched to a gene; V was cut back by 6 bases and J by 6 bases. CDR1 MNHEY and CDR2 SVGAGI come from the germline V gene. The CDR3 coding sequence is TGTGCCAGCAGGCGACAGGGACCAGCAGCCGAGCAGTACTTC. This encodes CASRRQGPAAEQYF.

The rearrangement joins TRBV7-6 to TRBJ1-1, with a weak D call TRBD1 (5 bases). Germline-derived CDR1 and CDR2 are SGHVS and FNYEAQ. The V end lost 5 bases, the J end lost 4 bases, and 11 bases lay between the germline ends. This CDR3 comprises 13 residues. CDR3 residues: CASSQTEVTEAFF. The CDR3 nucleotides read TGTGCCAGCAGCCAGACAGAGGTCACTGAAGCTTTCTTT.

This clone was seen more than once but under ten times. The V call is TRBV13, the J call TRBJ2-7; D remains ambiguous. There are 15 residues in the CDR3. Germline lookup yields CDR1 PRHDT and CDR2 FYEKMQ (reference sequence). V lost 5 bases to trimming and J lost 0 bases, with 14 bases between them. The CDR3 DNA reads TGTGCCAGCAGCGACCGGACCGCAAGCTCCTACGAGCAGTACTTC. Amino acids: CASSDRTASSYEQYF.

The chain recombines TRBV11-2 with TRBJ2-3; 7 nucleotides agree with TRBD2. This CDR3 is 14 amino acids long. Trimming at V came to 5 bases and at J to 0 bases, leaving 2 bases not matched to a gene. Germline values: CDR1 SGHAT, CDR2 FQNNGV. CDR3 in DNA: TGTGCCAGCAGCCGGGGGGTAAGCACAGATACGCAGTATTTT. It encodes CASSRGVSTDTQYF.

The J gene is TRBJ2-5, the V gene TRBV11-2; 8 bases agree with TRBD1. The germline gives CDR1 SGHAT, CDR2 FQNNGV. This CDR3 has 17 amino acids. Trimming at V came to 0 bases and at J to 5 bases, leaving 11 bases not matched to a gene. CDR3 sequence reads: CASSLDRDRGGAETQYF. The CDR3 DNA reads as TGTGCCAGCAGCTTAGACCGCGACAGGGGAGGTGCGGAGACCCAGTACTTC.

The gene calls are TRBV29-1 and TRBJ2-7, with D possibly TRBD2 on 5 matching bases. CDR1 and CDR2 from the germline V gene are SQVTM and ANQGSEA. The CDR3 loop spans 12 amino acids. V lost 7 bases, J lost 3 bases, and 13 bases lay in between. The CDR3: CSASVDFYEQYF. CDR3 DNA sequence: TGCAGCGCCTCCGTGGACTTCTACGAGCAGTACTTC.

The chain employs TRBV30 and TRBJ1-1; possible D gene TRBD1, 5 bases. The germline V gene has CDR1 GTSNPN and CDR2 SVGIG (reference sequence). The CDR3 totals 12 residues. The CDR3 bases are TGTGCTACTAGCCGGGGGTTCACTGAAGCTTTCTTT. Residues: CATSRGFTEAFF.

The chain links TRBV4-3 to TRBJ1-1; D remains unclear. From germline, CDR1 is LGHNA and CDR2 YSLEER. V lost 0 bases and J lost 4, with 9 bases in between. CDR3 length equals 14 residues. CDR3 in amino acids: CASSQDLWTTEAFF. DNA for the CDR3: TGCGCCAGCAGCCAAGATCTTTGGACCACTGAAGCTTTCTTT.

The chain employs TRBV29-1 and TRBJ1-1; no clear D gene. This CDR3 has 13 amino acids. V lost 6 bases and J lost 7, with 18 bases in between. CDR1 and CDR2 (germline): SQVTM, ANQGSEA. The CDR3 reads CSVKRQGGIEAFF. CDR3 bases: TGCAGCGTGAAACGACAAGGTGGGATTGAAGCTTTCTTT.

J is TRBJ1-1 and V is TRBV30, with 7 bases that match TRBD1. The junction had 10 bases not matched to a gene; V was cut back by 3 bases and J by 6 bases. Germline loops: CDR1 GTSNPN, CDR2 SVGIG (reference sequence). This CDR3 comprises 14 residues. The CDR3: CAWSRRSQGAEAFF. The CDR3 nucleotides read TGTGCCTGGAGCCGACGGAGCCAGGGGGCTGAAGCTTTCTTT.

The chain has TRBV9 and TRBJ2-5, with a weak D call TRBD2 (7 bases). This CDR3 is built from 15 residues. Trimming stripped 0 bases from V and 1 base from J, with 10 bases between. CDR1 is SGDLS and CDR2 is YYNGEE in the germline V gene. The CDR3 spells CASSVAGGLQETQYF. CDR3 bases: TGTGCCAGCAGCGTAGCGGGGGGCCTCCAAGAGACCCAGTACTTC.

V usage is TRBV7-2 and J usage is TRBJ2-7; D possibly corresponds to TRBD1 (6 bases). CDR1 is SGHTA, CDR2 FQGNSA, per germline. The CDR3 covers 13 residues. The V and J ends lost 5 bases and 6 bases respectively, with 14 bases between them. The DNA of the CDR3 is TGTGCCAGCAGCGCGAGGGCCAGGGGCGAGCAGTACTTC. Encoded protein: CASSARARGEQYF.

This chain connects TRBV30 to TRBJ2-4, with 8 bases that match TRBD2. Germline V gene sequence: CDR1 GTSNPN, CDR2 SVGIG (reference sequence). Unmatched junction bases numbered 1, after V lost 0 bases and J lost 3 bases. The CDR3 contains 14 residues. The CDR3 bases are TGTGCCTGGAGTGTCGGGACTAGCAAAAACATTCAGTACTTC. Translating gives CAWSVGTSKNIQYF.

The chain has TRBV29-1 and TRBJ2-7; TRBD1 is a possible D gene (5 bases). The germline V gene encodes CDR1 SQVTM and CDR2 ANQGSEA. The CDR3 is made up of 13 amino acids. V lost 6 bases to trimming and J lost 2 bases, with 14 bases between them. CDR3 sequence: CSVRQRMTYEQYF. Written as DNA, the CDR3 is TGCAGCGTAAGACAGCGAATGACCTACGAGCAGTACTTC.

The rearrangement uses TRBV5-1 and TRBJ2-7, with 10 positions matching TRBD1. This CDR3 comprises 15 residues. Germline assignment: CDR1 SGHRS and CDR2 YFSETQ. V gave up 1 base and J gave up 3 bases; unmatched junction bases: 4. Written as DNA, the CDR3 is TGCGCCAGCAGCTTGCAGACAGGGGGCTTCTACGAGCAGTACTTC. Protein: CASSLQTGGFYEQYF.